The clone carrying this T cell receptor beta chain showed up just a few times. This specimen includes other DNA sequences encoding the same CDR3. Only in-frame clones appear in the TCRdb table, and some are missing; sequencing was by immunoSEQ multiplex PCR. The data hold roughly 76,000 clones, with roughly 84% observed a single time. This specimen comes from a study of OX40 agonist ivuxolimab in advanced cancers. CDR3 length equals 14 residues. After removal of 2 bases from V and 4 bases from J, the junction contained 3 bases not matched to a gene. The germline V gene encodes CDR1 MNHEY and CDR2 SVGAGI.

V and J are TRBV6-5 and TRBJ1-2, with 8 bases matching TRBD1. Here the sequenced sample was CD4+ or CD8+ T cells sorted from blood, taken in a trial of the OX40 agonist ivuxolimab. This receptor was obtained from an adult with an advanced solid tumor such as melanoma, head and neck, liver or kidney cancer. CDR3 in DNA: TGTGCCAGCAGTTACCAGGGGGCAGGCTATGGCTACACCTTC. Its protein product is CASSYQGAGYGYTF.